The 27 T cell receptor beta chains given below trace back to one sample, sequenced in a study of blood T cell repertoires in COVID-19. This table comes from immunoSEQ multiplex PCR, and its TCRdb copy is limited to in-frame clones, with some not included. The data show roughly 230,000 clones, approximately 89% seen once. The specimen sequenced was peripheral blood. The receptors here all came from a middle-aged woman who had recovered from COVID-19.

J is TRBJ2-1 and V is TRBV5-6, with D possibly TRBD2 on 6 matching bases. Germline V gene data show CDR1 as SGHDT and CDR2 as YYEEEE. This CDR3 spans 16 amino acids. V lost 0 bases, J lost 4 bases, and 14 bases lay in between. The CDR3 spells CASSLEMGGTYNEQFF. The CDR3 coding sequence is TGTGCCAGCAGCTTGGAGATGGGCGGGACTTACAATGAGCAGTTCTTC. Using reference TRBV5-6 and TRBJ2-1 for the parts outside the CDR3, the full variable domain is DAGVTQSPTHLIKTRGQQVTLRCSPKSGHDTVSWYQQALGQGPQFIFQYYEEEERQRGNFPDRFSGHQFPNYSSELNVNALLLGDSALYLCASSLEMGGTYNEQFFGPGTRLTVL.

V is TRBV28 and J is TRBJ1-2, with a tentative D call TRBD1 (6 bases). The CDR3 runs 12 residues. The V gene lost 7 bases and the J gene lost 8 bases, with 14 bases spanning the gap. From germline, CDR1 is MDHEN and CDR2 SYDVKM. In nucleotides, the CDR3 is TGTGCCAGCAATGGGGGACAAAGGGGCTACACCTTC. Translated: CASNGGQRGYTF.

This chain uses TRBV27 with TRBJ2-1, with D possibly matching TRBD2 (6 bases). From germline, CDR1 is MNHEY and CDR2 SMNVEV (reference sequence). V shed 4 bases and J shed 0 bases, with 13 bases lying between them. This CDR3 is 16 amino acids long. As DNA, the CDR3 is TGTGCCAGCAGTTCGATTAGCGGAAGCTCCTACAATGAGCAGTTCTTC. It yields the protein CASSSISGSSYNEQFF.

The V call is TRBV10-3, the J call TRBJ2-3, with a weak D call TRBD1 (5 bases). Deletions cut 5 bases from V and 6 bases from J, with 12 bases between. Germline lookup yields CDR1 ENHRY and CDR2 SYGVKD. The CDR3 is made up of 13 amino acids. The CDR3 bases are TGTGCCATCAGTCGGGCAGGGCAGGATACGCAGTATTTT. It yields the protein CAISRAGQDTQYF.

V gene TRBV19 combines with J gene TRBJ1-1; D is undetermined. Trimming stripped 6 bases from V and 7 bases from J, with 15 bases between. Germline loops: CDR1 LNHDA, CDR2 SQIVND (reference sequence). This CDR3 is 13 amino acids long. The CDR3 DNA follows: TGTGCCAGTAGCATGGCCCTAGGAGTTGAAGCTTTCTTT. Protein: CASSMALGVEAFF. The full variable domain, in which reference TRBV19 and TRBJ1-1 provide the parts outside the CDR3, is DGGITQSPKYLFRKEGQNVTLSCEQNLNHDAMYWYRQDPGQGLRLIYYSQIVNDFQKGDIAEGYSVSREKKESFPLTVTSAQKNPTAFYLCASSMALGVEAFFGQGTRLTVV.

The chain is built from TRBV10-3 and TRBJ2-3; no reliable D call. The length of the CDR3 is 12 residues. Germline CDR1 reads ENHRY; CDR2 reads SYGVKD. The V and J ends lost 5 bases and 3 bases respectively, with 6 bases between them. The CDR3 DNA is TGTGCCATCAGTATGGCTACAGATACGCAGTATTTT. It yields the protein CAISMATDTQYF.

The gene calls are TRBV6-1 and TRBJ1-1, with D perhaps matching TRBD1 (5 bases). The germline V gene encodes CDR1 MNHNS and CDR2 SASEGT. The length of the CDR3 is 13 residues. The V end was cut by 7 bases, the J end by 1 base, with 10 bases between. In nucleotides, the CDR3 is TGTGCCAGCAACGTGGGGGGGAACACTGAAGCTTTCTTT. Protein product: CASNVGGNTEAFF.

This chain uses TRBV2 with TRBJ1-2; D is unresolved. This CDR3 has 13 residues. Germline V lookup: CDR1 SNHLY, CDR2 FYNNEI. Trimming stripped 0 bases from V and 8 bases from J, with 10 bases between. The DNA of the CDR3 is TGTGCCAGCAGTGAAGCGCTTGAGCTCGGCTACACCTTC. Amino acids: CASSEALELGYTF.

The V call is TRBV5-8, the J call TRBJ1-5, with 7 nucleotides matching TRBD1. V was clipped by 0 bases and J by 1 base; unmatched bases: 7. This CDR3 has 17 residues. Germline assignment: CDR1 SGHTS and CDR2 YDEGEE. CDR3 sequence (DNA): TGTGCCAGCAGCTTGGGGGTAGGGACAGCAAGCAATCAGCCCCAGCATTTT. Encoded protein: CASSLGVGTASNQPQHF.

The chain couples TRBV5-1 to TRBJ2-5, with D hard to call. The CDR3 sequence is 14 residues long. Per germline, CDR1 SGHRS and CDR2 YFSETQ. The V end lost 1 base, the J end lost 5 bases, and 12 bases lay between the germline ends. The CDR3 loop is CASSLLPVEETQYF. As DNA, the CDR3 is TGCGCCAGCAGCTTGTTGCCCGTCGAGGAGACCCAGTACTTC.

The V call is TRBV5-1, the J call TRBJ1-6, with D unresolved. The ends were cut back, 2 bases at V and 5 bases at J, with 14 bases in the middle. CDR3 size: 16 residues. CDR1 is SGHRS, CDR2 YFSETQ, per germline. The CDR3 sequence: CASSFLGGLDNSPLHF. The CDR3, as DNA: TGCGCCAGCAGCTTCTTGGGAGGGTTAGATAATTCACCCCTCCACTTT.

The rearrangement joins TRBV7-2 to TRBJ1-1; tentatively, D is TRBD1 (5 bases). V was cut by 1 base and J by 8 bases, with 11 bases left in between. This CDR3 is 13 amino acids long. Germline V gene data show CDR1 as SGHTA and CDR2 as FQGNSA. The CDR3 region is CASSLGRYREAFF. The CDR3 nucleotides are TGTGCCAGCAGCTTAGGGCGGTACAGGGAAGCTTTCTTT.

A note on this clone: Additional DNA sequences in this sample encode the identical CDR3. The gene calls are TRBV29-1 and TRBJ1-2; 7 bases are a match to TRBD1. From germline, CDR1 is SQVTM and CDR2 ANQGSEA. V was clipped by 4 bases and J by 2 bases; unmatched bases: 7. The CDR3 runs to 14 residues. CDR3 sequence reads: CSVVPLGQNYGYTF. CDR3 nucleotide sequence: TGCAGCGTTGTTCCCTTGGGACAGAACTATGGCTACACCTTC. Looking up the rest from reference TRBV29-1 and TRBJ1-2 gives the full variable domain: SAVISQKPSRDICQRGTSLTIQCQVDSQVTMMFWYRQQPGQSLTLIATANQGSEATYESGFVIDKFPISRPNLTFSTLTVSNMSPEDSSIYLCSVVPLGQNYGYTFGSGTRLTVV.

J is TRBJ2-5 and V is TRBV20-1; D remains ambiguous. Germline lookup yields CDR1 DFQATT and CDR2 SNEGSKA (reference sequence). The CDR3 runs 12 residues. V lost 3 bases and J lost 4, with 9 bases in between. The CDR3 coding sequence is TGCAGTGCTAGTGAGCTAGGAGAGACCCAGTACTTC. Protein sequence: CSASELGETQYF.

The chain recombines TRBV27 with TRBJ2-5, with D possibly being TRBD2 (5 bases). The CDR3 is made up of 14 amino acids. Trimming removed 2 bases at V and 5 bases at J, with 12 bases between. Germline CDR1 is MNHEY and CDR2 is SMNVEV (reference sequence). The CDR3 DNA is TGTGCCAGCAGTTTAAGAGGGATTGGGGAGACCCAGTACTTC. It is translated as CASSLRGIGETQYF.

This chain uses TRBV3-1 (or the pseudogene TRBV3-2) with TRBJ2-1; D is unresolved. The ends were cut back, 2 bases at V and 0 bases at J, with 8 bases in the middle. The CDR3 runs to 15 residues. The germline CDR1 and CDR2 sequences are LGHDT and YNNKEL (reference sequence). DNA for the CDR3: TGTGCCAGCAGCCAATCGGAGAGCTCCTACAATGAGCAGTTCTTC. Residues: CASSQSESSYNEQFF.

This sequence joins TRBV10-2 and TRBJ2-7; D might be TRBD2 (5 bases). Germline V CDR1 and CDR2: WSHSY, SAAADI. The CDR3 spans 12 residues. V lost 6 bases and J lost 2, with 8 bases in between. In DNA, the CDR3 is TGCGCCAGCAGCGGACTCACCTACGAGCAGTACTTC. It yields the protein CASSGLTYEQYF.

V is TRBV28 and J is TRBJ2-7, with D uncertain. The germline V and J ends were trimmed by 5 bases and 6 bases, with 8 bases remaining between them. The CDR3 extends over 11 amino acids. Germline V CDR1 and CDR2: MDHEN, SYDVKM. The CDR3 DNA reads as TGTGCCAGCAGTCCCCTTTTCGAGCAGTACTTC. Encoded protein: CASSPLFEQYF.

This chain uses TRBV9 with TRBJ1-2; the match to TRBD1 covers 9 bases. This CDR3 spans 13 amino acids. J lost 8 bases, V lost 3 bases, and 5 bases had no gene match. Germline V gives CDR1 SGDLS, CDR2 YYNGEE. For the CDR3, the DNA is TGTGCCAGCAGCGATACAGGGGGCTGGGGCTACACCTTC. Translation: CASSDTGGWGYTF.

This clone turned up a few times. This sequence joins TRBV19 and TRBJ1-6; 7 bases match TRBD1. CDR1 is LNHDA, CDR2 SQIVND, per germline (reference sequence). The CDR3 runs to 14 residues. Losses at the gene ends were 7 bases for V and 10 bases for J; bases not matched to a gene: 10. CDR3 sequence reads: CASTGDRVGSPLHF. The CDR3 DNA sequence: TGTGCCAGTACGGGAGACAGGGTAGGCTCACCCCTCCACTTT. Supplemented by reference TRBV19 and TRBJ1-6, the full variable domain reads DGGITQSPKYLFRKEGQNVTLSCEQNLNHDAMYWYRQDPGQGLRLIYYSQIVNDFQKGDIAEGYSVSREKKESFPLTVTSAQKNPTAFYLCASTGDRVGSPLHFGNGTRLTVT.

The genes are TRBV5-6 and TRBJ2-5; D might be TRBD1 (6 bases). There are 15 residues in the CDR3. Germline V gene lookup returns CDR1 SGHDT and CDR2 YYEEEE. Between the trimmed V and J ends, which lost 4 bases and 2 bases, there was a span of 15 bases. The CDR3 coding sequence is TGTGCCAGCAGCCGGCCAGGGGTAACGCAAGAGACCCAGTACTTC. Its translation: CASSRPGVTQETQYF. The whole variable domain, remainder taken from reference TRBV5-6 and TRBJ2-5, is DAGVTQSPTHLIKTRGQQVTLRCSPKSGHDTVSWYQQALGQGPQFIFQYYEEEERQRGNFPDRFSGHQFPNYSSELNVNALLLGDSALYLCASSRPGVTQETQYFGPGTRLLVL.

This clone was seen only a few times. DNA of the CDR3: TGTGCCAGCAAGGGGACTAGCGGCAATGAGCAGTTCTTC. Its protein is CASKGTSGNEQFF. The V and J genes are TRBV2 and TRBJ2-1; 11 bases align to TRBD2. The length of the CDR3 is 13 residues. CDR1 is SNHLY and CDR2 is FYNNEI in the germline V gene. The J segment lost 6 bases and the V segment lost 7 bases, leaving 2 bases of the junction unmatched.

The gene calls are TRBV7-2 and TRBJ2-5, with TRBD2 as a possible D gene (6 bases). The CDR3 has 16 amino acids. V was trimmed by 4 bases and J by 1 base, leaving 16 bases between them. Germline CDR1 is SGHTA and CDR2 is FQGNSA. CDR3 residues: CASSSTLARVQETQYF. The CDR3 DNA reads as TGTGCCAGCAGCTCAACCCTAGCGAGGGTCCAAGAGACCCAGTACTTC.

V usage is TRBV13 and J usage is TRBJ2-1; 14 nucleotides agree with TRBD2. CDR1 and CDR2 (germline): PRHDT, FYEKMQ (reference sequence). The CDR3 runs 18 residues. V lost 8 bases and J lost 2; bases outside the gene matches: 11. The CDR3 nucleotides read TGTGCCAGCCAACAGACTAGCGGGAGGGAGACCACCTACAATGAGCAGTTCTTC. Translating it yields CASQQTSGRETTYNEQFF.

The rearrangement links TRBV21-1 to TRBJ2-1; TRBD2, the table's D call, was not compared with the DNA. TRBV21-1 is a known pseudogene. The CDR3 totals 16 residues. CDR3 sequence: CASSKGETSDYNEQFF. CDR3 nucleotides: TGTGCCAGCAGCAAAGGAGAGACTAGCGACTACAATGAGCAGTTCTTC.

CDR3 sequence (DNA): TGTGCCAGTAGCCAGGGTGAAGCTTTCTTT. This encodes CASSQGEAFF. The gene calls are TRBV19 and TRBJ1-1; D may be TRBD1 (5 bases). This CDR3 contains 10 residues. V was clipped by 6 bases and J by 7 bases, with 6 bases between them. CDR1 and CDR2 from the germline V gene are LNHDA and SQIVND (reference sequence).

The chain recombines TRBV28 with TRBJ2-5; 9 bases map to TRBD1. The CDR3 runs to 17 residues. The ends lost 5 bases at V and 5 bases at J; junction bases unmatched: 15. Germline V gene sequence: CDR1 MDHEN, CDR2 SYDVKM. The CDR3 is CASSPSPGGQGWETQYF. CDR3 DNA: TGTGCCAGCAGTCCATCGCCCGGGGGACAGGGTTGGGAGACCCAGTACTTC.